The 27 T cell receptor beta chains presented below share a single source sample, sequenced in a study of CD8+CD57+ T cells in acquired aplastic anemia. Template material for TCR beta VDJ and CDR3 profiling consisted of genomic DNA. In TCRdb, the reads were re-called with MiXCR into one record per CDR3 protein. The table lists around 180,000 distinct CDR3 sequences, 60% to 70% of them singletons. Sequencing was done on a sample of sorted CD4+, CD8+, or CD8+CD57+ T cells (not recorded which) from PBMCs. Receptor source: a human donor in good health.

Here the CDR3 reads CASSVRDRASANTGELFF. For the CDR3, the DNA is TGTGCCAGCAGTGTACGGGACAGAGCATCCGCGAACACCGGGGAGCTGTTTTTT. The V call is TRBV25-1, the J call TRBJ2-2; 7 nucleotides align to TRBD1. The CDR3 is 18 amino acids. V was clipped by 4 bases and J by 0 bases; unmatched bases: 11. The germline V gene encodes CDR1 MGHDK and CDR2 SYGVNS. The entire variable domain, with the rest obtained from reference TRBV25-1 and TRBJ2-2, is as follows: EADIYQTPRYLVIGTGKKITLECSQTMGHDKMYWYQQDPGMELHLIHYSYGVNSTEKGDLSSESTVSRIRTEHFPLTLESARPSHTSQYLCASSVRDRASANTGELFFGEGSRLTVL.

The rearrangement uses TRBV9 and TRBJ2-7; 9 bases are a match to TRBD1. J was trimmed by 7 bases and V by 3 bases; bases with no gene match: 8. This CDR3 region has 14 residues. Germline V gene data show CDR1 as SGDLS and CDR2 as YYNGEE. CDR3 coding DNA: TGTGCCAGCAGCGAGGAGGACAGGGGCCCAGAGCAGTACTTC. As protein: CASSEEDRGPEQYF.

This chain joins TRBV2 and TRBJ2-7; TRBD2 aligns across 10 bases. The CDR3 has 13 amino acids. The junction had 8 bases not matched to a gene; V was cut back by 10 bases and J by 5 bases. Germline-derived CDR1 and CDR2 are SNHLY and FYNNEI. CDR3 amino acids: CATNLAGVNEQYF. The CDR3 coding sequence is TGTGCCACCAACCTAGCGGGAGTGAACGAGCAGTACTTC.

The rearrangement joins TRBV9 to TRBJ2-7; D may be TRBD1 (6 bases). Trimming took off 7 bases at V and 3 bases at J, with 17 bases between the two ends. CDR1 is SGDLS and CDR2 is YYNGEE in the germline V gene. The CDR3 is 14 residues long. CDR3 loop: CASSRTGSIYEQYF. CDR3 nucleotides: TGTGCCAGCTCCCGCACAGGGTCGATCTACGAGCAGTACTTC.

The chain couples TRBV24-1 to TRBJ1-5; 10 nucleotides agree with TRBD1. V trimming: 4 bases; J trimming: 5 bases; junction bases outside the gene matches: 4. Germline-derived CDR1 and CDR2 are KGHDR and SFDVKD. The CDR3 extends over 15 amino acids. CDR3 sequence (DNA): TGTGCCACCAGTGACTCCGGACAGGGGGATCAGCCCCAGCATTTT. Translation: CATSDSGQGDQPQHF.

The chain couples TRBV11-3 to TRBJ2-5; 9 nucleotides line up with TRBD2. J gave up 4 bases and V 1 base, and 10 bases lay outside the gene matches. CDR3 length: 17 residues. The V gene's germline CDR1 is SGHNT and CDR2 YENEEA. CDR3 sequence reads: CASSLGGSAGGLETQYF. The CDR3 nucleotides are TGTGCCAGCAGCTTAGGTGGTTCGGCGGGGGGGCTAGAGACCCAGTACTTC.

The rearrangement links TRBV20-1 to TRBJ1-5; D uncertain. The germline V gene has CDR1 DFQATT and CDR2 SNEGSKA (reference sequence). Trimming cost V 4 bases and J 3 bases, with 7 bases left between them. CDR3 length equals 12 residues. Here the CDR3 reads CSANTANQPQHF. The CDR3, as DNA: TGCAGTGCTAACACCGCCAATCAGCCCCAGCATTTT.

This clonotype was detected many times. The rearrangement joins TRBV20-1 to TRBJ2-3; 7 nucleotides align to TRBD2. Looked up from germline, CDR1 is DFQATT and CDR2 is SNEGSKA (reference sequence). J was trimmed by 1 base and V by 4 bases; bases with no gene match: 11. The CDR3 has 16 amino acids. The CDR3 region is CSANYFGRRGTDTQYF. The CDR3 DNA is TGCAGTGCTAATTATTTCGGGAGGAGGGGCACAGATACGCAGTATTTT.

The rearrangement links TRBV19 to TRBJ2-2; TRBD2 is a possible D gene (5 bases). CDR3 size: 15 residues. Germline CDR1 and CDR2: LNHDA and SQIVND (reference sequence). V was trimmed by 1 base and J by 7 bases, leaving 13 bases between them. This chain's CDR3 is CASSIVASSGGELFF. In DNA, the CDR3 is TGTGCCAGTAGTATAGTGGCTAGCTCCGGCGGGGAGCTGTTTTTT.

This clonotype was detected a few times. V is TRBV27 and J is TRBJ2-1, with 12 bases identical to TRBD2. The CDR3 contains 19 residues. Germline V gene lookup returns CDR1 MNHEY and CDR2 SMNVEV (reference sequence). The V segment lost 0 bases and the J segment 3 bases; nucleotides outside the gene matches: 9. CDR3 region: CASSLSPPGLAGRYNEQFF. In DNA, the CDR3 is TGTGCCAGCAGTTTATCCCCGCCCGGACTAGCGGGACGCTACAATGAGCAGTTCTTC.

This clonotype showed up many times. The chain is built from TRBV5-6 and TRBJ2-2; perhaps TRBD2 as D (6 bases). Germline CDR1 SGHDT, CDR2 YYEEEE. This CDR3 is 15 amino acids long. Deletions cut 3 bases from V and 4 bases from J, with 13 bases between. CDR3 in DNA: TGTGCCAGCAGCTGGGGGGACGTCCCCACCGGGGAGCTGTTTTTT. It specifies CASSWGDVPTGELFF.

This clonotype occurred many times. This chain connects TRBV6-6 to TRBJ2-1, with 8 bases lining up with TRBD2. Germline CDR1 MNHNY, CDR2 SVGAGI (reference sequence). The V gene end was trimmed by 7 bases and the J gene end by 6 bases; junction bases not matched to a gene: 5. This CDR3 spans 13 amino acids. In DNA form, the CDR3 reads TGTGCCAGCATCCCCGGGACTAGCAATGAGCAGTTCTTC. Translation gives CASIPGTSNEQFF.

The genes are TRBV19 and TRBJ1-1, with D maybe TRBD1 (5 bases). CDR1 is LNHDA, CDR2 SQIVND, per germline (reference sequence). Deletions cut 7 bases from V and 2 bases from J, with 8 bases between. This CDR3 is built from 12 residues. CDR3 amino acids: CASTTGNTEAFF. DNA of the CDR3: TGTGCCAGTACAACAGGTAACACTGAAGCTTTCTTT.

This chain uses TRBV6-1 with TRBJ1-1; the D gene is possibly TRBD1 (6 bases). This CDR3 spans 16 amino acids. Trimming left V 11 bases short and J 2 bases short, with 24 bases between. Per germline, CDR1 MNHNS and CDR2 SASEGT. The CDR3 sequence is CAVLTGGGGLNTEAFF. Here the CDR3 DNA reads TGTGCCGTTCTCACGGGGGGCGGGGGCCTTAACACTGAAGCTTTCTTT.

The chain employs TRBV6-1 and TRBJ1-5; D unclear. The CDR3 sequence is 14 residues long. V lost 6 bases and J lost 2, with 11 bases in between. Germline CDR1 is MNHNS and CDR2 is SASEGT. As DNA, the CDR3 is TGTGCCAGCAGCCCCGGAGCCGGCAATCAGCCCCAGCATTTT. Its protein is CASSPGAGNQPQHF.

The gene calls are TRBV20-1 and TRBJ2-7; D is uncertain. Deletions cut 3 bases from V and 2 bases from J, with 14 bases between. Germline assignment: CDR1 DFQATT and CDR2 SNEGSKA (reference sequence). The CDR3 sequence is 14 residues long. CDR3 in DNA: TGCAGTGCTAGTGCCCCGGACGGAACCTACGAGCAGTACTTC. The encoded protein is CSASAPDGTYEQYF.

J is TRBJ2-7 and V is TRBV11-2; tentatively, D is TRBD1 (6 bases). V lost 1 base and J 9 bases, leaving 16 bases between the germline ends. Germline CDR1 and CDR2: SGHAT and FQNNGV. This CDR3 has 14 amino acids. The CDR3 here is CASSLVGQGLWQYF. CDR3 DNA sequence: TGTGCCAGCAGCTTAGTGGGCCAGGGGTTGTGGCAGTACTTC.

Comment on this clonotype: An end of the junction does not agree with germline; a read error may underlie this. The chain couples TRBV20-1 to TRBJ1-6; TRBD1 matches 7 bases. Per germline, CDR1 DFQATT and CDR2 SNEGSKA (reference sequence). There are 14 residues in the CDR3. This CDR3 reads CSARAGQLGQPQRF. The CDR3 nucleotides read TGCAGTGCTAGAGCGGGACAGCTTGGACAGCCCCAGCGTTTT.

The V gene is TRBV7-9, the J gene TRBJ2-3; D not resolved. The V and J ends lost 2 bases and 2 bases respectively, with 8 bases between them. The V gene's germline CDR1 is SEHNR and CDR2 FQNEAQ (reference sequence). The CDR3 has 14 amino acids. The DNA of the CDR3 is TGTGCCAGCAGCTTAAACCCCTTCACAGATACGCAGTATTTT. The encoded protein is CASSLNPFTDTQYF.

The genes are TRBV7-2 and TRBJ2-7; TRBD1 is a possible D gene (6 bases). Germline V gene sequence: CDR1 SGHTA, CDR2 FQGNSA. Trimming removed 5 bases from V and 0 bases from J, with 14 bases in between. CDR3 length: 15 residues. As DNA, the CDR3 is TGTGCCAGCAGCAGCCGGGACAAATTCTCCTACGAGCAGTACTTC. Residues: CASSSRDKFSYEQYF.

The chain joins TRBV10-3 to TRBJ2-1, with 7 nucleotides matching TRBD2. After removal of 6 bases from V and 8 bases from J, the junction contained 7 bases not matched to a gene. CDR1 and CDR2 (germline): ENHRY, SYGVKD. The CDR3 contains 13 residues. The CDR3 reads CAIRFSGLDEQFF. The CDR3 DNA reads TGTGCCATCAGGTTTAGCGGGTTGGATGAGCAGTTCTTC.

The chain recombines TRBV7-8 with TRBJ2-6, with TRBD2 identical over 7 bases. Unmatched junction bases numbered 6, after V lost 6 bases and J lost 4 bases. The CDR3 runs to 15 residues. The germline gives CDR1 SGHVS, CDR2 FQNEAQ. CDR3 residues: CASSTLGGGANVLTF. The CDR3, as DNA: TGTGCCAGCAGTACCCTGGGGGGGGGGGCCAACGTCCTGACTTTC.

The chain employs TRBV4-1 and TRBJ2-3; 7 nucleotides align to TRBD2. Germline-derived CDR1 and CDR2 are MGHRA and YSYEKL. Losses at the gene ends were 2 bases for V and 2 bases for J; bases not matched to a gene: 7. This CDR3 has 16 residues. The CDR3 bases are TGCGCCAGCAGCCAACGGGCTAGCGGTTCCACAGATACGCAGTATTTT. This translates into CASSQRASGSTDTQYF.

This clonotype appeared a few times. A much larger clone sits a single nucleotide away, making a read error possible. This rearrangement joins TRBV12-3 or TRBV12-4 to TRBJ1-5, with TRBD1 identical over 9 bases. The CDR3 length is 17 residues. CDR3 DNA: TGTGCCAGCAGCTCCGACGACAGGGGGTTTAGCAGTCAGCCCCAGCATTTT. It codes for CASSSDDRGFSSQPQHF.

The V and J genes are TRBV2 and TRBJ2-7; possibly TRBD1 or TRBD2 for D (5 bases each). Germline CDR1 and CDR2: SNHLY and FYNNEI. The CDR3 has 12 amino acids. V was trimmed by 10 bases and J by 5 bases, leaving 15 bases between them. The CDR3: CATLRGPDEQYF. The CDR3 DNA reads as TGTGCCACCCTTCGGGGCCCGGACGAGCAGTACTTC.

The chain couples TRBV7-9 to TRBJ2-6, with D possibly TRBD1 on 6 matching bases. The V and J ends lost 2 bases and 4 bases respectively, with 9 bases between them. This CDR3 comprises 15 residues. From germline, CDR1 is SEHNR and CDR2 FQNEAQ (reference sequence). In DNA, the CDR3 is TGTGCCAGCAGCTTAACAGGGTACGGGGCCAACGTCCTGACTTTC. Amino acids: CASSLTGYGANVLTF. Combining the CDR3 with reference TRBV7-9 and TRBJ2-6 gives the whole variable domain DTGVSQNPRHKITKRGQNVTFRCDPISEHNRLYWYRQTLGQGPEFLTYFQNEAQLEKSRLLSDRFSAERPKGSFSTLEIQRTEQGDSAMYLCASSLTGYGANVLTFGAGSRLTVL.

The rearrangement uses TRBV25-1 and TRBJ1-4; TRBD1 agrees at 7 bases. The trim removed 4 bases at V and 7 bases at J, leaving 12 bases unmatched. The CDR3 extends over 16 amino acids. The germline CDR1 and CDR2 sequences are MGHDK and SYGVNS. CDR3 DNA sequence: TGTGCCAGCAGTGGCCAGGGGGGTGCCCGCGGTGAAAAACTGTTTTTT. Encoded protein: CASSGQGGARGEKLFF.